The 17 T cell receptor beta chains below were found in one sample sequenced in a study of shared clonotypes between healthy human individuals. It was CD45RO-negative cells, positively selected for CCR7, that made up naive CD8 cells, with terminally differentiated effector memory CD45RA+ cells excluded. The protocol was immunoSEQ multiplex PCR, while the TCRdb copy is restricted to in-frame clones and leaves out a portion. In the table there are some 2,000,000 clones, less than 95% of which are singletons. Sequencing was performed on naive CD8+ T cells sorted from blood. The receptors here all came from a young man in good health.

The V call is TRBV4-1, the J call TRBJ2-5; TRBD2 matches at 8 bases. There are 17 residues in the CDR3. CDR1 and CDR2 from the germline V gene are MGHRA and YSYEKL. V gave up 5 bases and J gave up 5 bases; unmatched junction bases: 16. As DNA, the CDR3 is TGCGCCAGCAGCGCGGTCCGGGGGGGAGGGCCGGTGGAGACCCAGTACTTC. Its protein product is CASSAVRGGGPVETQYF.

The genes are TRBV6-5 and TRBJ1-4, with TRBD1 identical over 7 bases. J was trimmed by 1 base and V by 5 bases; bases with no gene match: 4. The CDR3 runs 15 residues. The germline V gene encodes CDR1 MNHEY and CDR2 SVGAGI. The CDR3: CASSASGGTNEKLFF. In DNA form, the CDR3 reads TGTGCCAGCAGTGCCTCAGGGGGAACTAATGAAAAACTGTTTTTT.

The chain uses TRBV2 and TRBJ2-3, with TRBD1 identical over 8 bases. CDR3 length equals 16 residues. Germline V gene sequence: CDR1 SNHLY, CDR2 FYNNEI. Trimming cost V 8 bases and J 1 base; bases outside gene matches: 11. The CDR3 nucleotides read TGTGCCAGCCTTTTGCTTCAGACAGGGGGCACAGATACGCAGTATTTT. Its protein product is CASLLLQTGGTDTQYF.

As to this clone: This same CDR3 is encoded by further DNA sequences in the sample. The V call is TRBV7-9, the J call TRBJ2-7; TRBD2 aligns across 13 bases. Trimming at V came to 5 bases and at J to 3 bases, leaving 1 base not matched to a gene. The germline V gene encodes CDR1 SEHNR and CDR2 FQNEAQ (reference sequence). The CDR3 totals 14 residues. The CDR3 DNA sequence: TGTGCCAGCAGCCGGACTAGCGGGAGCTACGAGCAGTACTTC. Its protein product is CASSRTSGSYEQYF.

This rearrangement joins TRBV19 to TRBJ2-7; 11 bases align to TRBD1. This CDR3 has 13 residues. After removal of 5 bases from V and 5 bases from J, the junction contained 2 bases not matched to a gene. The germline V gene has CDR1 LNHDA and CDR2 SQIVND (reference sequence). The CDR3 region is CASSLDRGHEQYF. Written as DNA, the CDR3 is TGTGCCAGTAGTTTGGACAGGGGGCACGAGCAGTACTTC. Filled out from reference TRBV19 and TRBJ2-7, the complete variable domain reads DGGITQSPKYLFRKEGQNVTLSCEQNLNHDAMYWYRQDPGQGLRLIYYSQIVNDFQKGDIAEGYSVSREKKESFPLTVTSAQKNPTAFYLCASSLDRGHEQYFGPGTRLTVT.

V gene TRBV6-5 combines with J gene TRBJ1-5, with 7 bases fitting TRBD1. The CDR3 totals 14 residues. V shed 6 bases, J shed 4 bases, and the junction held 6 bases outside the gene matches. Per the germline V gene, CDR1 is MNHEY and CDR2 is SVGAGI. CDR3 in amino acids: CASRPGQINQPQHF. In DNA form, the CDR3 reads TGTGCCAGCAGACCGGGACAGATAAATCAGCCCCAGCATTTT.

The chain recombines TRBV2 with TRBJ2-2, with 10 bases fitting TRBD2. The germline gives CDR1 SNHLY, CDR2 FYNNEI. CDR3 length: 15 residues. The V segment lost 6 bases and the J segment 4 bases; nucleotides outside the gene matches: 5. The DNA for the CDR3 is TGTGCCAGCAGGCTAGCGGGAGAGGGCACCGGGGAGCTGTTTTTT. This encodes CASRLAGEGTGELFF.

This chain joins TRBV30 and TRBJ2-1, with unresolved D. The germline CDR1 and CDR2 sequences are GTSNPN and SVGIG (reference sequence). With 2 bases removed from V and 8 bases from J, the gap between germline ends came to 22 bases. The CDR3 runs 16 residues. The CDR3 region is CAWSPPYSEPHDEQFF. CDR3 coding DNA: TGTGCCTGGAGTCCTCCATACTCAGAACCCCACGATGAGCAGTTCTTC.

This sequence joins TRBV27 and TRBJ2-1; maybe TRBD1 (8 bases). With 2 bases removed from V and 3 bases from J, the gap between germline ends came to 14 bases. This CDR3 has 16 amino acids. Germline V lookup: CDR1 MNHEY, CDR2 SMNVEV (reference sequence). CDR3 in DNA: TGTGCCAGCAGTTTACAACAGGGGGAGGGCTACAATGAGCAGTTCTTC. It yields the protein CASSLQQGEGYNEQFF.

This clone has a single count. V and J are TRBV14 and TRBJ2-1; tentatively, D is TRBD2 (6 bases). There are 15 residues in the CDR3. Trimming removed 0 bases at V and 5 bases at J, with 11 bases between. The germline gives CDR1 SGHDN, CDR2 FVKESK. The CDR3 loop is CASSQDGASDNEQFF. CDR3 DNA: TGTGCCAGCAGCCAAGATGGGGCTAGCGACAATGAGCAGTTCTTC. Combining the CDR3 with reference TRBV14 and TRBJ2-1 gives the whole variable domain EAGVTQFPSHSVIEKGQTVTLRCDPISGHDNLYWYRRVMGKEIKFLLHFVKESKQDESGMPNNRFLAERTGGTYSTLKVQPAELEDSGVYFCASSQDGASDNEQFFGPGTRLTVL.

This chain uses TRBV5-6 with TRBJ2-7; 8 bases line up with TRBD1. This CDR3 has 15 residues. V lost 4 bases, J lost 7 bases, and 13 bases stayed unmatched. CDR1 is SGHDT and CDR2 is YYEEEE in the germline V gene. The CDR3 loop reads CASSKDREGDWEQYF. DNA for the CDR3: TGTGCCAGCAGCAAGGACAGGGAAGGGGACTGGGAGCAGTACTTC.

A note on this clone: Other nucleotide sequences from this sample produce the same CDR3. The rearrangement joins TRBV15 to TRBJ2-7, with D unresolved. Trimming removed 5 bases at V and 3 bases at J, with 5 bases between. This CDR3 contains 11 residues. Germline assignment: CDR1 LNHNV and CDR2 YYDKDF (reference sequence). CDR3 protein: CATSRGYEQYF. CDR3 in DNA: TGTGCCACCAGCCGTGGCTACGAGCAGTACTTC.

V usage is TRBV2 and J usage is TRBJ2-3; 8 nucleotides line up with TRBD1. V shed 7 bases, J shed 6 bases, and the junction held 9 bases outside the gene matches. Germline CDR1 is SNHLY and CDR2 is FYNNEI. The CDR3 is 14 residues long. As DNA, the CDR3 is TGTGCCAGCATCCGGGACAGGTCTACGGATACGCAGTATTTT. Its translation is CASIRDRSTDTQYF.

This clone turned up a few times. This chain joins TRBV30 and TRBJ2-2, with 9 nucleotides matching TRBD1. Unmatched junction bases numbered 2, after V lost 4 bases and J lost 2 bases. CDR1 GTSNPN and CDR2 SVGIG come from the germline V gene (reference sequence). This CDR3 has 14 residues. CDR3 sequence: CAWIQGANTGELFF. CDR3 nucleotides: TGTGCCTGGATACAGGGGGCAAACACCGGGGAGCTGTTTTTT.

The CDR3, as DNA: TGTGCCAGCATCCCGTGGGGACAGATAAATGAAAAACTGTTTTTT. Encoded protein: CASIPWGQINEKLFF. This chain uses TRBV27 with TRBJ1-4; the match to TRBD1 covers 7 bases. Germline values: CDR1 MNHEY, CDR2 SMNVEV (reference sequence). The CDR3 extends over 15 amino acids. The J segment lost 5 bases and the V segment lost 7 bases, leaving 10 bases of the junction unmatched. Using reference TRBV27 and TRBJ1-4 for the parts outside the CDR3, the full variable domain is EAQVTQNPRYLITVTGKKLTVTCSQNMNHEYMSWYRQDPGLGLRQIYYSMNVEVTDKGDVPEGYKVSRKEKRNFPLILESPSPNQTSLYFCASIPWGQINEKLFFGSGTQLSVL.

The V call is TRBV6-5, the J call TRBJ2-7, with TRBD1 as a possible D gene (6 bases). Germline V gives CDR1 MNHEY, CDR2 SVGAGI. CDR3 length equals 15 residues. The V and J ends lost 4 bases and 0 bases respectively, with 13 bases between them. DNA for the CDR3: TGTGCCAGCAGTTCCCCGGACAGACTCTCCTACGAGCAGTACTTC. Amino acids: CASSSPDRLSYEQYF.

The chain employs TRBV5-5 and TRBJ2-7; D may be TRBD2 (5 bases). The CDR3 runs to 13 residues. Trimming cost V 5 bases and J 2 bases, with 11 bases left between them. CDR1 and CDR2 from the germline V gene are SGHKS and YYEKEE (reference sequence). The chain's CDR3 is CASSHGVAYEQYF. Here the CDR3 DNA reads TGTGCCAGCAGTCACGGGGTGGCCTACGAGCAGTACTTC.